This TCR beta chain was captured by sequencing in a study of blood T cell repertoires in COVID-19. The CDR3 spans 13 residues. CDR1 is KGHDR, CDR2 SFDVKD, per germline. Trimming pared 2 bases from V and 8 bases from J, leaving 9 bases between. The table came from immunoSEQ multiplex PCR; TCRdb's copy has only in-frame clones and leaves some out. The table has around 130,000 clones, 65% to 85% seen once. The sample comprised peripheral blood. The genes are TRBV24-1 and TRBJ2-1, with D uncertain. This TCR derives from a man in his sixties or seventies with acute or convalescent COVID-19. The chain's CDR3 is CATSDSRFYEQFF. Written as DNA, the CDR3 is TGTGCCACCAGTGATTCGAGGTTTTATGAGCAGTTCTTC.